A single sample gave rise to the 12 T cell receptor beta chains below, sequenced in a study of blood T cell repertoires in COVID-19. Assay: immunoSEQ multiplex PCR; the TCRdb copy retains only in-frame clones and omits some. The sample contains 100,000 to 150,000 clones, about four fifths of which appear only once. The sequenced sample consisted of peripheral blood. These receptors were collected from a man in his 60s with acute or convalescent COVID-19.

The chain links TRBV13 to TRBJ2-5, with D perhaps matching TRBD2 (5 bases). Trimming shortened V by 4 bases and J by 5 bases, and 11 bases separated the two germline ends. CDR3 size: 13 residues. Germline-derived CDR1 and CDR2 are PRHDT and FYEKMQ (reference sequence). CDR3 sequence: CASSWESVETQYF. The DNA for the CDR3 is TGTGCCAGCAGCTGGGAGTCGGTGGAGACCCAGTACTTC. The entire variable domain, with the rest obtained from reference TRBV13 and TRBJ2-5, is as follows: AAGVIQSPRHLIKEKRETATLKCYPIPRHDTVYWYQQGPGQDPQFLISFYEKMQSDKGSIPDRFSAQQFSDYHSELNMSSLELGDSALYFCASSWESVETQYFGPGTRLLVL.

This clone showed up just a few times. The chain is built from TRBV12-5 and TRBJ2-7, with 8 bases aligning to TRBD1. Germline CDR1 and CDR2: LGHNT and FRNRAP. This CDR3 has 18 amino acids. The V segment lost 6 bases and the J segment 2 bases; nucleotides outside the gene matches: 18. Here the CDR3 reads CASGTFPLRQGSTYEQYF. DNA of the CDR3: TGTGCTAGTGGGACCTTTCCCCTTCGACAGGGGTCAACCTACGAGCAGTACTTC.

This clone was observed a few times. This chain joins TRBV18 and TRBJ1-2; 9 bases line up with TRBD1. V shed 1 base, J shed 6 bases, and the junction held 0 bases outside the gene matches. Germline V gene lookup returns CDR1 KGHSH and CDR2 LQKENI. The CDR3 is 13 residues long. CDR3 nucleotides: TGTGCCAGCTCACCACGGGACAGGGATGGCTACACCTTC. As protein: CASSPRDRDGYTF.

The rearrangement links TRBV9 to TRBJ2-6; unclear D gene. This CDR3 comprises 13 residues. V gave up 6 bases and J gave up 0 bases, with 4 bases separating them. Germline values: CDR1 SGDLS, CDR2 YYNGEE. The DNA of the CDR3 is TGTGCCAGCATGAGCTCTGGGGCCAACGTCCTGACTTTC. It encodes CASMSSGANVLTF.

J is TRBJ2-5 and V is TRBV12-5; D is possibly TRBD2 (7 bases). Germline loops: CDR1 LGHNT, CDR2 FRNRAP. Trimming cost V 10 bases and J 5 bases, with 17 bases left between them. There are 13 residues in the CDR3. The CDR3 sequence is CATNGGPWETQYF. Here the CDR3 DNA reads TGTGCTACAAACGGGGGGCCGTGGGAGACCCAGTACTTC.

In this sample, this clone turned up once. This chain links TRBV19 with TRBJ1-5; 7 nucleotides line up with TRBD1. The CDR3 sequence is 17 residues long. With 0 bases clipped from V and 2 bases from J, the junction kept 7 bases outside the gene matches. Germline lookup yields CDR1 LNHDA and CDR2 SQIVND (reference sequence). CDR3 loop: CASSIDPGGHGNQPQHF. The DNA of the CDR3 is TGTGCCAGTAGTATAGATCCAGGGGGTCATGGCAATCAGCCCCAGCATTTT.

This chain links TRBV5-4 with TRBJ2-3, with unresolved D. The germline V gene encodes CDR1 SGHNT and CDR2 YYREEE (reference sequence). The V end lost 4 bases, the J end lost 0 bases, and 9 bases lay between the germline ends. The CDR3 runs to 14 residues. This chain's CDR3 is CASSLLHSTDTQYF. The CDR3 nucleotides are TGTGCCAGCAGCCTACTTCATAGCACAGATACGCAGTATTTT.

Only one count was recorded for this clone. The chain couples TRBV9 to TRBJ2-1; 7 nucleotides agree with TRBD2. Germline assignment: CDR1 SGDLS and CDR2 YYNGEE. V shed 1 base and J 6 bases; nucleotides not matched to a gene: 13. The length of the CDR3 is 17 residues. CDR3 nucleotide sequence: TGTGCCAGCAGCGTATTCAGTGGGAGGGCAAAGGGCAATGAGCAGTTCTTC. Translated: CASSVFSGRAKGNEQFF.

The chain is built from TRBV3-1 (or the pseudogene TRBV3-2) and TRBJ1-5; 7 bases are shared with TRBD1. Germline V gene sequence: CDR1 LGHDT, CDR2 YNNKEL (reference sequence). This CDR3 contains 14 residues. V was pared by 4 bases and J by 4 bases, with 4 bases of the junction left unmatched. CDR3 protein: CASSPGTENQPQHF. The CDR3 region has the DNA TGTGCCAGCAGCCCCGGGACAGAGAATCAGCCCCAGCATTTT.

This rearrangement joins TRBV30 to TRBJ2-1; no clear D. Germline CDR1 reads GTSNPN; CDR2 reads SVGIG (reference sequence). V lost 0 bases to trimming and J lost 0 bases, with 12 bases between them. The CDR3 is made up of 16 amino acids. CDR3 in DNA: TGTGCCTGGAGTGTACGTGGGCTCAGCTCCTACAATGAGCAGTTCTTC. It is translated as CAWSVRGLSSYNEQFF.

This chain links TRBV30 with TRBJ1-4; no clear D gene. CDR3 length: 15 residues. The germline V gene has CDR1 GTSNPN and CDR2 SVGIG (reference sequence). The germline V and J ends were trimmed by 2 bases and 0 bases, with 10 bases remaining between them. CDR3 loop: CAWSPPQPTNEKLFF. The CDR3 DNA follows: TGTGCCTGGAGTCCCCCACAGCCAACTAATGAAAAACTGTTTTTT.

This chain's CDR3 is CAWSSVRAGDQPQHF. CDR3 in DNA: TGTGCCTGGAGTTCCGTCAGGGCAGGTGATCAGCCCCAGCATTTT. V is TRBV30 and J is TRBJ1-5; possibly TRBD1 for D (5 bases). Germline CDR1 GTSNPN, CDR2 SVGIG (reference sequence). The CDR3 is 15 residues long. Trimming left V 2 bases short and J 5 bases short, with 16 bases between.